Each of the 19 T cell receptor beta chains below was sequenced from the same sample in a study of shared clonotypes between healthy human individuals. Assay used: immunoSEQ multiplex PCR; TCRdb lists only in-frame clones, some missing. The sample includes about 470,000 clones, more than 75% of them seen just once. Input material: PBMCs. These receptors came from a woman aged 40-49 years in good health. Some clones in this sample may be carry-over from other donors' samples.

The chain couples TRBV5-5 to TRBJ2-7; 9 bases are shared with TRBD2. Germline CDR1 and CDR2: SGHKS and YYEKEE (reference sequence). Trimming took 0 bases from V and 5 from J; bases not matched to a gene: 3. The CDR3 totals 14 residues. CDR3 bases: TGTGCCAGCAGCTTGGGGATAGCGGGAGACGAGCAGTACTTC. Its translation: CASSLGIAGDEQYF.

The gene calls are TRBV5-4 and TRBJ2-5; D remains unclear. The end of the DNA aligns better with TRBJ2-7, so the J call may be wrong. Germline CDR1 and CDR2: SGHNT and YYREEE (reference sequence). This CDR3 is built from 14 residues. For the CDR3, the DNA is TGTGCCAGCAGCCCGCAGCCGGCCTCCTACGAGCAGTACTTC. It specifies CASSPQPASYEQYF.

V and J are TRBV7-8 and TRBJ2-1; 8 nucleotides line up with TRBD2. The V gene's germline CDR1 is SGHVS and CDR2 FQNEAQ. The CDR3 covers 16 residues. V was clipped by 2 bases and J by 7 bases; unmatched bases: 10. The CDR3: CASSLTRSGRWNEQFF. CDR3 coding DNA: TGTGCCAGCAGCTTAACTCGAAGCGGGAGATGGAATGAGCAGTTCTTC.

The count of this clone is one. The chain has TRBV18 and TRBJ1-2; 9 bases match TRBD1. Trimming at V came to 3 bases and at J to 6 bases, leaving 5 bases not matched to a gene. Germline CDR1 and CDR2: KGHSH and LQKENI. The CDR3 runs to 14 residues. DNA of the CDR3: TGTGCCAGCTCACCGCCGGGACAGGGTAATGGCTACACCTTC. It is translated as CASSPPGQGNGYTF.

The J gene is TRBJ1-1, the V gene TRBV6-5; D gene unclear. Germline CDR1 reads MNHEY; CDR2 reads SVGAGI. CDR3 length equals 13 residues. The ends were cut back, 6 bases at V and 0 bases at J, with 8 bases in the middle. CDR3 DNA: TGTGCCAGCAGCCGGGGAGTGAACACTGAAGCTTTCTTT. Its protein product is CASSRGVNTEAFF.

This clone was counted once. CDR3 sequence reads: CASSSPQNTEAFF. The CDR3 nucleotides are TGTGCCAGCAGTAGCCCGCAGAACACTGAAGCTTTCTTT. The genes are TRBV28 and TRBJ1-1; D not certain. Trimming cost V 5 bases and J 1 base, with 8 bases left between them. Germline V gene lookup returns CDR1 MDHEN and CDR2 SYDVKM. The CDR3 sequence is 13 residues long.

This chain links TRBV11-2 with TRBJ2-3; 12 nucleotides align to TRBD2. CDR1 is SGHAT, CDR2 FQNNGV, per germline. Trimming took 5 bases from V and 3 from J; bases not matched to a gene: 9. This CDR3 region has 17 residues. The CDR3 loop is CASSQSLAGGRTDTQYF. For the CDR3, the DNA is TGTGCCAGCAGCCAATCCCTAGCGGGAGGGCGGACAGATACGCAGTATTTT.

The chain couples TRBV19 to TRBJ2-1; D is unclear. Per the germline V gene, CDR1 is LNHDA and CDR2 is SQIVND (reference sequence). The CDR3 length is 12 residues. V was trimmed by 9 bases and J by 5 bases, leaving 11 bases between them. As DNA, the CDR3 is TGTGCCAGCGGAAAAAAAGACAATGAGCAGTTCTTC. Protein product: CASGKKDNEQFF.

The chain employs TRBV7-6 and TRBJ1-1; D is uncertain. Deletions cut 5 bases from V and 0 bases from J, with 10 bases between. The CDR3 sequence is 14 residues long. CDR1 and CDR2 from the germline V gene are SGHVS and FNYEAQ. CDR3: CASSRWSVNTEAFF. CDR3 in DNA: TGTGCCAGCAGCCGTTGGTCAGTGAACACTGAAGCTTTCTTT.

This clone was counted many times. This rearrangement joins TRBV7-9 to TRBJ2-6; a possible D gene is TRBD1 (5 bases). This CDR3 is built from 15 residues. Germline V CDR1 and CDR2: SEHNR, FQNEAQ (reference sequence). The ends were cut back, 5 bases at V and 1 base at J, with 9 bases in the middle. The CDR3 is CASSKQGSGANVLTF. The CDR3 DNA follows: TGTGCCAGCAGCAAGCAGGGTTCTGGGGCCAACGTCCTGACTTTC.

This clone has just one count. The CDR3 DNA is TGTGCCAGTAGTATTCTCGGGGAAGAGACCCAGTACTTC. This sequence encodes CASSILGEETQYF. This chain connects TRBV19 to TRBJ2-5, with TRBD2 as a possible D gene (5 bases). Germline lookup yields CDR1 LNHDA and CDR2 SQIVND (reference sequence). The V end was cut by 3 bases, the J end by 3 bases, with 8 bases between. The CDR3 totals 13 residues.

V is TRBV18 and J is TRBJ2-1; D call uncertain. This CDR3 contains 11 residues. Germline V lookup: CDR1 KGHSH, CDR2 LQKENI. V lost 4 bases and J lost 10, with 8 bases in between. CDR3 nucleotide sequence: TGTGCCAGCTCACGGATTGGCGAGCAGTTCTTC. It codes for CASSRIGEQFF.

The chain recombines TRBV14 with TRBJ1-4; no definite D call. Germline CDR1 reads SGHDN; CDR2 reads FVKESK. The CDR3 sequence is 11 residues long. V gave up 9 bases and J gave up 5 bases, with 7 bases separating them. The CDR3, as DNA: TGTGCCAGTGGACGAAATGAAAAACTGTTTTTT. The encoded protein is CASGRNEKLFF.

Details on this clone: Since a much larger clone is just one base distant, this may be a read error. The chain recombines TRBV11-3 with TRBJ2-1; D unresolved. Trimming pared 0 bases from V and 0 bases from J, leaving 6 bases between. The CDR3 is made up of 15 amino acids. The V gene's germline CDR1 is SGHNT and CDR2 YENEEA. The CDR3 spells CASSLEAGSYNEQFF. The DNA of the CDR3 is TGTGCCAGCAGCTTAGAGGCAGGCTCCTACAATGAGCAGTTCTTC. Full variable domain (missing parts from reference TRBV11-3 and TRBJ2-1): EAGVVQSPRYKIIEKKQPVAFWCNPISGHNTLYWYLQNLGQGPELLIRYENEEAVDDSQLPKDRFSAERLKGVDSTLKIQPAELGDSAVYLCASSLEAGSYNEQFFGPGTRLTVL.

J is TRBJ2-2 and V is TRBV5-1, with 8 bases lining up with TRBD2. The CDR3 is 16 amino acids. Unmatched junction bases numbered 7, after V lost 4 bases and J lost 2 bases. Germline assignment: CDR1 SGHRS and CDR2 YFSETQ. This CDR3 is CASSAASGRNTGELFF. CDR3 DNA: TGCGCCAGCAGCGCGGCTAGCGGGCGCAACACCGGGGAGCTGTTTTTT.

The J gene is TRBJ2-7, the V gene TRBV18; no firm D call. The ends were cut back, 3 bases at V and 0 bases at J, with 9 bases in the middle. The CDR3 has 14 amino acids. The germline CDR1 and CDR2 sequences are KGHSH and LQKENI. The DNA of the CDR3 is TGTGCCAGCTCACCTCGGACGCCCTCCTACGAGCAGTACTTC. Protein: CASSPRTPSYEQYF.

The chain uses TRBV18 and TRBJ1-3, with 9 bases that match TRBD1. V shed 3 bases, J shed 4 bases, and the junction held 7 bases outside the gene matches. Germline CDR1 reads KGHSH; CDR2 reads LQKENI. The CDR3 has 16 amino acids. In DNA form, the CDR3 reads TGTGCCAGCTCACCCCCCGCCGGGACAGGGGGAAACACCATATATTTT. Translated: CASSPPAGTGGNTIYF.

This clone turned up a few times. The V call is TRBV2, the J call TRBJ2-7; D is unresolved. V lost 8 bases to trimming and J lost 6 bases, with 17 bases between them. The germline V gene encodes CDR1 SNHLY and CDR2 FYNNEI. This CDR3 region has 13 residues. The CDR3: CASLGPPGSEQYF. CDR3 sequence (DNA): TGTGCCAGCCTGGGCCCCCCTGGCTCCGAGCAGTACTTC.

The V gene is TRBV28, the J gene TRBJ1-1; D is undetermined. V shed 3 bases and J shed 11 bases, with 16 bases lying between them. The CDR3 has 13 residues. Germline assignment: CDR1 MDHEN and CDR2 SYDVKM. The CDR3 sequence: CASSFIRVSDAFF. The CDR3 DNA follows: TGTGCCAGCAGTTTCATACGGGTTTCCGACGCTTTCTTT.